The clone carrying this T cell receptor (beta chain) was recorded only once. Its antigen is unidentified. The data stem from a study of CD8 T cell repertoires and HIV-1 epitope variants. Study details: The baseline condition was 1M T cells left uncultured.

Produced via immunoSEQ multiplex PCR; TCRdb's table is partial and in-frame only. In the table there are approximately 5,000 clones, under 75% of which are singletons. The V and J ends lost 10 bases and 4 bases respectively, with 16 bases between them. The CDR3 length is 13 residues. Germline lookup yields CDR1 MDHEN and CDR2 SYDVKM. The chain has TRBV28 and TRBJ1-1, with D uncertain. Sequenced: cultured CD8+ T cells derived from PBMCs. The receptor comes from a male donor with HIV. The CDR3 sequence is CATTRLLGTEAFF. In nucleotides, the CDR3 is TGTGCCACCACACGCCTTTTGGGCACTGAAGCTTTCTTT. Filled out from reference TRBV28 and TRBJ1-1, the complete variable domain reads DVKVTQSSRYLVKRTGEKVFLECVQDMDHENMFWYRQDPGLGLRLIYFSYDVKMKEKGDIPEGYSVSREKKERFSLILESASTNQTSMYLCATTRLLGTEAFFGQGTRLTVV.